A single sample gave rise to the 8 T cell receptor beta chains below, sequenced in a study of cytomegalovirus exposure and HLA in healthy donors. PCR used 60 Vbeta primers and 13 Jbeta primers. Sequencing was performed with immunoSEQ multiplex PCR; in TCRdb, only in-frame clones are kept and a portion is missing. The sample yields 150,000 to 200,000 clones, about three quarters seen once. The specimen sequenced was PBMCs. The receptor source for this set is a woman aged 40 to 49 in good health and CMV-seropositive.

This clone was found a few times. The rearrangement joins TRBV7-9 to TRBJ2-7; 9 positions agree with TRBD2. Germline-derived CDR1 and CDR2 are SEHNR and FQNEAQ (reference sequence). Trimming at V came to 5 bases and at J to 7 bases, leaving 12 bases not matched to a gene. The CDR3 spans 15 residues. This CDR3 is CASSPAGGPPLEQYF. CDR3 nucleotides: TGTGCCAGCAGCCCAGCGGGAGGCCCCCCCTTAGAGCAGTACTTC.

The chain employs TRBV7-6 and TRBJ1-4, with 9 bases matching TRBD1. V gave up 5 bases and J gave up 7 bases; unmatched junction bases: 8. CDR1 and CDR2 from the germline V gene are SGHVS and FNYEAQ. The CDR3 spans 15 residues. The CDR3 nucleotides read TGTGCCAGCAGCGGTGACCGGGACAGGGCTGAAAAACTGTTTTTT. Amino acids: CASSGDRDRAEKLFF. Variable domain in full (rest from reference TRBV7-6 and TRBJ1-4): GAGVSQSPRYKVTKRGQDVALRCDPISGHVSLYWYRQALGQGPEFLTYFNYEAQQDKSGLPNDRFSAERPEGSISTLTIQRTEQRDSAMYRCASSGDRDRAEKLFFGSGTQLSVL.

The CDR3 bases are TGTGCTAGTGGTTTGGGCGAGTCTAGCGGAGCATACAATGAGCAGTTCTTC. Encoded protein: CASGLGESSGAYNEQFF. The chain combines TRBV12-5 with TRBJ2-1, with TRBD2 matching 7 bases. CDR1 and CDR2 from the germline V gene are LGHNT and FRNRAP. The CDR3 covers 17 residues. Germline trimming cut 1 base from V and 4 bases from J; bases unmatched to any gene: 10.

This chain joins TRBV7-2 and TRBJ1-5; tentatively, D is TRBD1 (6 bases). Between the trimmed V and J ends, which lost 2 bases and 6 bases, there was a span of 11 bases. The germline V gene has CDR1 SGHTA and CDR2 FQGNSA. The CDR3 has 14 amino acids. The DNA for the CDR3 is TGTGCCAGCAGCTTAAATGGGGGCGTTCAGCCCCAGCATTTT. This gives the protein CASSLNGGVQPQHF.

V usage is TRBV6-5 and J usage is TRBJ1-2; the match to TRBD1 covers 9 bases. The germline V gene encodes CDR1 MNHEY and CDR2 SVGAGI. This CDR3 has 16 amino acids. After removal of 2 bases from V and 8 bases from J, the junction contained 12 bases not matched to a gene. The CDR3 region is CASSYRLGTGYFGYTF. CDR3 sequence (DNA): TGTGCCAGCAGTTACAGACTCGGGACAGGGTATTTCGGCTACACCTTC.

CDR3 in amino acids: CAWSEGPGGGGYTF. The DNA of the CDR3 is TGTGCCTGGAGTGAGGGTCCGGGGGGGGGTGGCTACACCTTC. The V call is TRBV30, the J call TRBJ1-2; TRBD1 might be the D (5 bases). V gave up 1 base and J gave up 7 bases, with 16 bases separating them. Germline CDR1 reads GTSNPN; CDR2 reads SVGIG (reference sequence). The CDR3 totals 14 residues. The entire variable domain, with the rest obtained from reference TRBV30 and TRBJ1-2, is as follows: SQTIHQWPATLVQPVGSPLSLECTVEGTSNPNLYWYRQAAGRGLQLLFYSVGIGQISSEVPQNLSASRPQDRQFILSSKKLLLSDSGFYLCAWSEGPGGGGYTFGSGTRLTVV.

The chain has TRBV7-9 and TRBJ2-7; the D gene is possibly TRBD2 (5 bases). Germline V gene lookup returns CDR1 SEHNR and CDR2 FQNEAQ (reference sequence). V was pared by 3 bases and J by 1 base, with 7 bases between. CDR3 length equals 13 residues. The CDR3 nucleotides are TGTGCCAGCAGCTTCGGGGAATCCTACGAGCAGTACTTC. Translated, it gives CASSFGESYEQYF.

The chain is built from TRBV7-2 and TRBJ2-7; maybe TRBD2 (5 bases). Germline values: CDR1 SGHTA, CDR2 FQGNSA. V was clipped by 4 bases and J by 2 bases, with 12 bases between them. The CDR3 contains 14 residues. In DNA, the CDR3 is TGTGCCAGCAGCTCATCGGACTTACCCTACGAGCAGTACTTC. Translation gives CASSSSDLPYEQYF.